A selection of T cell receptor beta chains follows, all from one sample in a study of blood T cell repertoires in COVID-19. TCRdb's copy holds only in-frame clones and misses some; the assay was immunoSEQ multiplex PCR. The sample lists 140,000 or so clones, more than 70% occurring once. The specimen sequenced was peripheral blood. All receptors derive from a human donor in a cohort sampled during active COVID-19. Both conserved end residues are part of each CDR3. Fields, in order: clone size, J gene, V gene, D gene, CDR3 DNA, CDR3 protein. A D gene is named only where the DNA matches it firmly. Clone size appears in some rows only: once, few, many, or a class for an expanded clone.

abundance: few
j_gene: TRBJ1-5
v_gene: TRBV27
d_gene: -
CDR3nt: TGTGCCAGCAGTTTAAGTCGACAGAACAATCAGCCCCAGCATTTT
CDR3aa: CASSLSRQNNQPQHF

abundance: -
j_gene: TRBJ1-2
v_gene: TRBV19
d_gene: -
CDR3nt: TGTGCCAGTAGTATCAGGGATGGCTACACCTTC
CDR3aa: CASSIRDGYTF

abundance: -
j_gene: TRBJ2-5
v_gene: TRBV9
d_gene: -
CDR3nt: TGTGCCAGCCGTGGAGTCGAAGAGACCCAGTACTTC
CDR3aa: CASRGVEETQYF

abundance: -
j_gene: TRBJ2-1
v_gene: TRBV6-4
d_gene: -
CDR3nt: TGTGCCAGCAGTGACGGCTCTGGCGGGGATGATGAGCAGTTCTTC
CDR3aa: CASSDGSGGDDEQFF

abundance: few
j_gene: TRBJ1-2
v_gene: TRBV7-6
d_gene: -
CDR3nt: TGTGCCAGCAGGCAGCTCGGGAGTGACTATGGCTACACCTTC
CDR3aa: CASRQLGSDYGYTF

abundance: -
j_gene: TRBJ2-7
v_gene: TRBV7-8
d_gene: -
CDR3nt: TGTGCCAGCAGCACCGGGACCTACGAGCAGTACTTC
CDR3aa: CASSTGTYEQYF

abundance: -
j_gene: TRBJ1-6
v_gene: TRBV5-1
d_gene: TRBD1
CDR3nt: TGCGCCAGCAGCTTGTTTCGGACAGGGTCATCACCCCTCCACTTT
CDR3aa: CASSLFRTGSSPLHF

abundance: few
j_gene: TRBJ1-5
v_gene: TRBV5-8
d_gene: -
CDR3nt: TGTGCCAGCAGCTACCGCGATCAGCCCCAGCATTTT
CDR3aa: CASSYRDQPQHF

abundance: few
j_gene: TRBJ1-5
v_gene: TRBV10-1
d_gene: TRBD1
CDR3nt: TGCGCCAGCAGTGGAGGACAGGGGCCGAGCAATCAGCCCCAGCATTTT
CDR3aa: CASSGGQGPSNQPQHF

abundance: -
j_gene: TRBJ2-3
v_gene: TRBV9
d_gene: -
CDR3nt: TGTGCCAGCAGCGTAGAGGGACGAGCGGGAGATACGCAGTATTTT
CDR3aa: CASSVEGRAGDTQYF

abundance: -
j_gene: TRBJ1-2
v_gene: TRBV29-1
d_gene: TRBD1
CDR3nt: TGCAGCGTAGCCGGGACAGGGGGCTTGAACTATGGCTACACCTTC
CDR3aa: CSVAGTGGLNYGYTF

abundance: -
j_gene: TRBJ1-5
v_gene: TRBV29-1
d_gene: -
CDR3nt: TGCAGCGTTTTAGAAACTAGCGACAATCAGCCCCAGCATTTT
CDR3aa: CSVLETSDNQPQHF

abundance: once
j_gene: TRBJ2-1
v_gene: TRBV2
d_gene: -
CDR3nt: TGTGCCAGCAGTGAACGGACAGTAGTCTACAATGAGCAGTTCTTC
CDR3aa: CASSERTVVYNEQFF

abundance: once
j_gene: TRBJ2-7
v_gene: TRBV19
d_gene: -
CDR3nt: TGTGCCAGTAGTATAGTGGAGGGCGTATCCTCCTACGAGCAGTACTTC
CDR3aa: CASSIVEGVSSYEQYF

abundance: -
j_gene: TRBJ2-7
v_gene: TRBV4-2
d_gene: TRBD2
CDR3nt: TGTGCCAGCAGCCAAGCCTTAGCGGGGGGAAGCTCCTACGAGCAGTACTTC
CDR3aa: CASSQALAGGSSYEQYF

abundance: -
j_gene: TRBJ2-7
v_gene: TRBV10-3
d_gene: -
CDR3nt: TGTGCCATCAGTGATCAAAGACTCAATTACGAGCAGTACTTC
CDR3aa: CAISDQRLNYEQYF

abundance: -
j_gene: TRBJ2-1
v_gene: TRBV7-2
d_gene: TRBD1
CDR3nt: TGTGCCAGCAGCACACGACAGGGGAGCTACAATGAGCAGTTCTTC
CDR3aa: CASSTRQGSYNEQFF

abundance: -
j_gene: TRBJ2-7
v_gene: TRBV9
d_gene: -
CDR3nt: TGTGCCAGCAGCGTAGGGGGAGCGGACGGAAACGAGCAGTACTTC
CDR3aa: CASSVGGADGNEQYF

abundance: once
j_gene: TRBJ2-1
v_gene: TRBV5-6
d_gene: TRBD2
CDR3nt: TGTGCCAGCAGCTGGGGCTCCGGGACTATCTACAATGAGCAGTTCTTC
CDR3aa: CASSWGSGTIYNEQFF

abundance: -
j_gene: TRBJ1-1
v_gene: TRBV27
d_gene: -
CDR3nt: TGTGCCAGCAAGGCTGACAGGAGGCGGGACACTGAAGCTTTCTTT
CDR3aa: CASKADRRRDTEAFF

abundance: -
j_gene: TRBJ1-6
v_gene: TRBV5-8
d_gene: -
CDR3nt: TGTGCCAGCAGCTTGGAGACAGATAATTCACCCCTCCACTTT
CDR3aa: CASSLETDNSPLHF

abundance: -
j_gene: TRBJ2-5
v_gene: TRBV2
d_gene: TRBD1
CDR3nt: TGTGCCAGCAGTCCCGACAGGGGCTTAGCGGAGACCCAGTACTTC
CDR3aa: CASSPDRGLAETQYF

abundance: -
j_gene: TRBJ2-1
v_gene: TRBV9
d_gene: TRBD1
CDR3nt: TGTGCCAGCAGCCCTCAGGGGGCCCGCGTCAATGAGCAGTTCTTC
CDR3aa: CASSPQGARVNEQFF

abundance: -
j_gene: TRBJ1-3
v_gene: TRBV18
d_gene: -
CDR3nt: TGTGCCAGCTCACCATCAAGACTGAACTCTGGAAACACCATATATTTT
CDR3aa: CASSPSRLNSGNTIYF

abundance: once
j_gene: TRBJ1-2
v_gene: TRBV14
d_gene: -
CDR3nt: TGTGCCAGCAGCCAAGGATACGGCTATGGCTACACCTTC
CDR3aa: CASSQGYGYGYTF

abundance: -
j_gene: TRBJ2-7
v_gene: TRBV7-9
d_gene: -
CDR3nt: TGTGCCAGCAGCTTAGAGGGGCGCAGTTACTACGAGCAGTACTTC
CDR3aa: CASSLEGRSYYEQYF

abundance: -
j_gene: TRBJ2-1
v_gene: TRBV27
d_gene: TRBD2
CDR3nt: TGTGCCAGCAGTTTATCAGCGGGGGGGCCCTATGAGCAGTTCTTC
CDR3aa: CASSLSAGGPYEQFF

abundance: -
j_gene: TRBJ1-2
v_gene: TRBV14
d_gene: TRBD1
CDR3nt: TGTGCCAGCAGCCAAGGGTACAGGGGCTATGGCTACACCTTC
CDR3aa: CASSQGYRGYGYTF

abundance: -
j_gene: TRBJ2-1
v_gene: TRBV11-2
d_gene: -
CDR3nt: TGTGCCAGCAGCTTAGCCAGGGTAAGTCGGGAGCAGTTCTTC
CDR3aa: CASSLARVSREQFF

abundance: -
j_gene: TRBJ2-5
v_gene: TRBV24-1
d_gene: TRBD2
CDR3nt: TGTGCCACCAGTGAATTTAGCGGGGGGGAAGAGACCCAGTACTTC
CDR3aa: CATSEFSGGEETQYF

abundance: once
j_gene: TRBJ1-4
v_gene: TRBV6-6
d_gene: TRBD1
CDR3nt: TGTGCCAGCAGGTGGGACAGGGGAAAACTGTTTTTT
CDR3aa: CASRWDRGKLFF

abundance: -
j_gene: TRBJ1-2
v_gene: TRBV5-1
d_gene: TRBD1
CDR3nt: TGCGCCAGCAGCGGGGACAGGAGCCTTGGTGGCTACACCTTC
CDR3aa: CASSGDRSLGGYTF

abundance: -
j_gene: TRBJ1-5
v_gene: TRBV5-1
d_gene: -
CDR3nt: TGCGCCAGCAGCCGGGGGAGTGCTGTTTCTGAGCCCCAGCATTTT
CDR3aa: CASSRGSAVSEPQHF

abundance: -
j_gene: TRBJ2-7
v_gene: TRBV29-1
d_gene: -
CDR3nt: TGCAGCCCGTCCCACGAGCAGTACTTC
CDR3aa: CSPSHEQYF

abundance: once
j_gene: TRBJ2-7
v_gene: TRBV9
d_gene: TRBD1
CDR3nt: TGTGCCAGCAGCGTAGAGGGGGCCGGTCGGGAGCAGTACTTC
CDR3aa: CASSVEGAGREQYF

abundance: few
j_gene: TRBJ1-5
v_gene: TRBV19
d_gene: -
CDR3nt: TGTGCCAGTAATCCGGGTTGGTCCAGTCAGCCCCAGCATTTT
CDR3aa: CASNPGWSSQPQHF

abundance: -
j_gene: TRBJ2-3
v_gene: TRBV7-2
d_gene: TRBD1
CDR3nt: TGTGCCAGCAGCTCCCTAGGGACAGTCATCACAGATACGCAGTATTTT
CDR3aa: CASSSLGTVITDTQYF

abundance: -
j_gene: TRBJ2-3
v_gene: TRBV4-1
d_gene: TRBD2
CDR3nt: TGCGCCAGCAGTCTGAGCGGGGGGGCAGATACGCAGTATTTT
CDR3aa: CASSLSGGADTQYF

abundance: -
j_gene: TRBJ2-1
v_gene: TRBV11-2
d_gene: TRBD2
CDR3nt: TGTGCCAGCAGCTTAGAGTCAGCGGGGGGGCTCTATGAGCAGTTCTTC
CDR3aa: CASSLESAGGLYEQFF

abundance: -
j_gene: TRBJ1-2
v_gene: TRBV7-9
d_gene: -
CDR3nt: TGTGCCAGCAGCTTAGCTTCCGACTCATATGGCTACACCTTC
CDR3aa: CASSLASDSYGYTF

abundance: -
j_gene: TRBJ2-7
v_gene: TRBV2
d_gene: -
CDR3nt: TGTGCCAGCAGGGAAGAGTGGGGCCACGAGCAGTACTTC
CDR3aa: CASREEWGHEQYF

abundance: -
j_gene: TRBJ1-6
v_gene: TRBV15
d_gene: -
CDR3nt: TGTGCCACCAGCAGAGATTTGGGAGTGAGCTCCTATAATTCACCCCTCCACTTT
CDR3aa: CATSRDLGVSSYNSPLHF

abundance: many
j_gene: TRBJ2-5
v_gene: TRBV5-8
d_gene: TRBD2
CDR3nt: TGTGCCAGCAGTTTAGCGGGGACTGAGACCCAGTACTTC
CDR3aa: CASSLAGTETQYF

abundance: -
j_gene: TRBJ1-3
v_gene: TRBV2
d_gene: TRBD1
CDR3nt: TGTGCCAGCAGTGATGGGGACAGGAGAAACACCATATATTTT
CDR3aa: CASSDGDRRNTIYF

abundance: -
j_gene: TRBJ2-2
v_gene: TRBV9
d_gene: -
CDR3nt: TGTGCCAGCAGCGTATCAGGGACCGGGGAGCTGTTTTTT
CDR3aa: CASSVSGTGELFF

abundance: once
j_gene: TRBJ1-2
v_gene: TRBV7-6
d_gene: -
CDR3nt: TGTGCCAGCAGCCCGGGGGGGGGCCAGTATGGCTACACCTTC
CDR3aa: CASSPGGGQYGYTF